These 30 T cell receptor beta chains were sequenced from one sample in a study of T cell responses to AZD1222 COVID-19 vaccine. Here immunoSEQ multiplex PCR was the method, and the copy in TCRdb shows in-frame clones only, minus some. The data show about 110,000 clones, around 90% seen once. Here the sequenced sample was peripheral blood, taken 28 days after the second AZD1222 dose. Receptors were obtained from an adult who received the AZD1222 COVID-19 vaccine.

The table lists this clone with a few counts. CDR3 sequence (DNA): TGTGCCAGCTCACCACTGGTGGGAACTAACTATGGCTACACCTTC. As protein: CASSPLVGTNYGYTF. This sequence joins TRBV18 and TRBJ1-2, with D unclear. CDR1 and CDR2 from the germline V gene are KGHSH and LQKENI. The CDR3 has 15 amino acids. With 1 base removed from V and 0 bases from J, the gap between germline ends came to 9 bases.

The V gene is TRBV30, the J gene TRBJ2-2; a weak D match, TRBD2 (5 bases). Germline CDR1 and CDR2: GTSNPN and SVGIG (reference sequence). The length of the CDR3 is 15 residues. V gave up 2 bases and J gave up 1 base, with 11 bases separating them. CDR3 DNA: TGTGCCTGGAGTTTCGGGGAAAAGAACACCGGGGAGCTGTTTTTT. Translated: CAWSFGEKNTGELFF.

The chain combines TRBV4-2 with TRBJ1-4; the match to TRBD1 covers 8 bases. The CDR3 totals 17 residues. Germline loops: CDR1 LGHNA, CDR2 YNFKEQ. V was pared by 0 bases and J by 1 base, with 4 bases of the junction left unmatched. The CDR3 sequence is CASSQDEQGETNEKLFF. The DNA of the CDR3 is TGTGCCAGCAGCCAAGATGAACAGGGGGAAACTAATGAAAAACTGTTTTTT.

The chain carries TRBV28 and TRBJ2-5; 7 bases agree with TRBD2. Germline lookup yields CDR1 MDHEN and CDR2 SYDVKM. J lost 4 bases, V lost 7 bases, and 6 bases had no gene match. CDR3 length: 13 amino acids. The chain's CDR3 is CASKRSGGETQYF. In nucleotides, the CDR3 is TGTGCCAGCAAGAGATCGGGAGGAGAGACCCAGTACTTC.

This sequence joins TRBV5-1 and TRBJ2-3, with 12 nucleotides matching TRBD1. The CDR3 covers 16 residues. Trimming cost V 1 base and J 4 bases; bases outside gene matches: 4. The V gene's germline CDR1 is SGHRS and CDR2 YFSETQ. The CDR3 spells CASSLWGQGASDTQYF. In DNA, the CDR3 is TGCGCCAGCAGCTTGTGGGGACAGGGGGCCTCAGATACGCAGTATTTT.

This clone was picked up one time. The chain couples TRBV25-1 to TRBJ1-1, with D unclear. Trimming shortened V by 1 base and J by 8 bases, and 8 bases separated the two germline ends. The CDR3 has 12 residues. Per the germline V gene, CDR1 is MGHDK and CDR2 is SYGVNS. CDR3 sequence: CASSEFLGEAFF. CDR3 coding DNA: TGTGCCAGCAGTGAATTTTTAGGGGAAGCTTTCTTT. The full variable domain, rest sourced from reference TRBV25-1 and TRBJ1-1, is EADIYQTPRYLVIGTGKKITLECSQTMGHDKMYWYQQDPGMELHLIHYSYGVNSTEKGDLSSESTVSRIRTEHFPLTLESARPSHTSQYLCASSEFLGEAFFGQGTRLTVV.

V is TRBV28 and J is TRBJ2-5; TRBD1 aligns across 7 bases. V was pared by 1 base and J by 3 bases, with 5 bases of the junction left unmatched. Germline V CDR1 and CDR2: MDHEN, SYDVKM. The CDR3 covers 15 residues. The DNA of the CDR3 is TGTGCCAGCAGTTTATCTACCACAGGGGAAGAGACCCAGTACTTC. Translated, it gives CASSLSTTGEETQYF.

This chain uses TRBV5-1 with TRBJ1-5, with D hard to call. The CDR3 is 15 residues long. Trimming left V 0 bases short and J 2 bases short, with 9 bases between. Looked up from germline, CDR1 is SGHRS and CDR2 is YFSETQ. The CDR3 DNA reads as TGCGCCAGCAGCTTGGATGCCGGAGGCAATCAGCCCCAGCATTTT. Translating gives CASSLDAGGNQPQHF.

CDR3 sequence: CASSFKGSGTRDTQYF. In DNA, the CDR3 is TGTGCCAGCAGCTTCAAGGGGTCTGGGACTAGGGATACGCAGTATTTT. The rearrangement uses TRBV5-5 and TRBJ2-3, with 8 bases lining up with TRBD2. This CDR3 comprises 16 residues. Per the germline V gene, CDR1 is SGHKS and CDR2 is YYEKEE (reference sequence). The junction had 11 bases not matched to a gene; V was cut back by 2 bases and J by 6 bases.

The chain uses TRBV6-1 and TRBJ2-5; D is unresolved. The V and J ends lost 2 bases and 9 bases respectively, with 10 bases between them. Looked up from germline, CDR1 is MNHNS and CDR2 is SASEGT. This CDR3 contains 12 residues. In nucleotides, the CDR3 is TGTGCCAGCAGTGAAAAGATCACCCCCCAGTACTTC. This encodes CASSEKITPQYF.

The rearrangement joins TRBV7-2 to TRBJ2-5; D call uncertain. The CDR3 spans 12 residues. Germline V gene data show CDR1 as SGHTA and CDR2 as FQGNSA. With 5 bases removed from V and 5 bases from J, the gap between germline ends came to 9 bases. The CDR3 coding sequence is TGTGCCAGCAGCAGAAGTAGGGAGACCCAGTACTTC. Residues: CASSRSRETQYF.

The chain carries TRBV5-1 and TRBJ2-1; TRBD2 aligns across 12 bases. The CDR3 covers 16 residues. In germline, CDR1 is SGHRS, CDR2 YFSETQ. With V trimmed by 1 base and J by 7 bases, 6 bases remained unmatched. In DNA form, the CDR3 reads TGCGCCAGCAGCTTGACTAGCGGGAGGAACTGGAATGAGCAGTTCTTC. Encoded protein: CASSLTSGRNWNEQFF.

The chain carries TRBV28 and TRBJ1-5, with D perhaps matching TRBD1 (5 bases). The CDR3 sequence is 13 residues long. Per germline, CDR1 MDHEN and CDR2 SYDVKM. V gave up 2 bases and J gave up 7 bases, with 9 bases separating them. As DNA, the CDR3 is TGTGCCAGCAGTTTAAGTCCAGGGCAGCCCCAGCATTTT. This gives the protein CASSLSPGQPQHF.

In nucleotides, the CDR3 is TGTGCCAGCAGCCCGACCGGGGGGGCCGGCACCGGGGAGCTGTTTTTT. This encodes CASSPTGGAGTGELFF. The V and J genes are TRBV7-8 and TRBJ2-2; 8 bases are shared with TRBD2. V was pared by 5 bases and J by 4 bases, with 9 bases of the junction left unmatched. This CDR3 spans 16 amino acids. Germline CDR1 is SGHVS and CDR2 is FQNEAQ.

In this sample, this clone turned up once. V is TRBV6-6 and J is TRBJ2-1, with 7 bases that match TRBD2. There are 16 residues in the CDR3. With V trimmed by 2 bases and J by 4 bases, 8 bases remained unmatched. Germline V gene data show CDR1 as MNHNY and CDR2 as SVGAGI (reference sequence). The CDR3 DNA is TGTGCCAGCAGTTACAATTCAGCGGGATGGTACAATGAGCAGTTCTTC. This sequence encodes CASSYNSAGWYNEQFF.

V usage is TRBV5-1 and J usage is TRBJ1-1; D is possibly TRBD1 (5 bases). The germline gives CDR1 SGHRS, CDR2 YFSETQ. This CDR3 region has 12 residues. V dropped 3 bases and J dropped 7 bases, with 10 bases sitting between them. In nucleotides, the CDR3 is TGCGCCAGCAGCTATGACAGAATTGAAGCTTTCTTT. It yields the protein CASSYDRIEAFF.

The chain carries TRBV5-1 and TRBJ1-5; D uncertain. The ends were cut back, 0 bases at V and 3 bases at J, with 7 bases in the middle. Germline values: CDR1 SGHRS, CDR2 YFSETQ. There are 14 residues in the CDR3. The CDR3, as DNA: TGCGCCAGCAGCTTGGGACACGACAATCAGCCCCAGCATTTT. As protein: CASSLGHDNQPQHF.

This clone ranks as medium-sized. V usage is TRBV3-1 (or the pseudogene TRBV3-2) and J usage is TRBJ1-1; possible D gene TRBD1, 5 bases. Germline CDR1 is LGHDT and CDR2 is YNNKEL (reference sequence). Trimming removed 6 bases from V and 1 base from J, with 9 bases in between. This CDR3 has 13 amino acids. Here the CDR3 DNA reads TGTGCCAGCAGATTTGGACAGAACACTGAAGCTTTCTTT. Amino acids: CASRFGQNTEAFF.

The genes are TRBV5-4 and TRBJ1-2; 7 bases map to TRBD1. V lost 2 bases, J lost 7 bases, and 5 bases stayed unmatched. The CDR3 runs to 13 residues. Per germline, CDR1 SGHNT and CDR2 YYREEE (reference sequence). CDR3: CASSFLGTAGYTF. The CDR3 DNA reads TGTGCCAGCAGCTTCCTAGGGACAGCTGGCTACACCTTC.

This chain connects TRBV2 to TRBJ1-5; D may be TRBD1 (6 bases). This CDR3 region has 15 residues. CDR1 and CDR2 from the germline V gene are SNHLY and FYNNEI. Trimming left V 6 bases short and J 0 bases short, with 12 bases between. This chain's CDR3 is CASRGDMSSNQPQHF. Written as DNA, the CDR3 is TGTGCCAGCAGGGGGGACATGAGTAGCAATCAGCCCCAGCATTTT.

CDR3 sequence reads: CASSARGVQETQYF. CDR3 bases: TGTGCCAGCAGTGCCCGGGGGGTCCAAGAGACCCAGTACTTC. The chain links TRBV2 to TRBJ2-5; TRBD2 aligns across 7 bases. Germline CDR1 is SNHLY and CDR2 is FYNNEI. The V gene end was trimmed by 4 bases and the J gene end by 1 base; junction bases not matched to a gene: 3. The CDR3 is made up of 14 amino acids.

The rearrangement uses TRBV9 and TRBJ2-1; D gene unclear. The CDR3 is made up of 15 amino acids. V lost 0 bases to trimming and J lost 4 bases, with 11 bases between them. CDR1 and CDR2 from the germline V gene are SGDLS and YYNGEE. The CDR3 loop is CASSVEAMEYNEQFF. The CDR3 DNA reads TGTGCCAGCAGCGTAGAGGCCATGGAGTACAATGAGCAGTTCTTC.

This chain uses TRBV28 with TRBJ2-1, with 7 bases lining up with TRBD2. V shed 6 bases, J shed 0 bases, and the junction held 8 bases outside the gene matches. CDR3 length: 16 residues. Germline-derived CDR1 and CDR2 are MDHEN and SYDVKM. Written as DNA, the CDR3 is TGTGCCAGCAGGAGCGGGACTTTCAGCTCCTACAATGAGCAGTTCTTC. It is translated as CASRSGTFSSYNEQFF. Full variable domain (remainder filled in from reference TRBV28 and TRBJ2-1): DVKVTQSSRYLVKRTGEKVFLECVQDMDHENMFWYRQDPGLGLRLIYFSYDVKMKEKGDIPEGYSVSREKKERFSLILESASTNQTSMYLCASRSGTFSSYNEQFFGPGTRLTVL.

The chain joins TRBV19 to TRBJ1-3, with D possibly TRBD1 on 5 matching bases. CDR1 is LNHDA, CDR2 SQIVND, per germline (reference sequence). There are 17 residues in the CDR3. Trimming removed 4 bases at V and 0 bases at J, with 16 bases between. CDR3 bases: TGTGCCAGTAGTAAACCCCCCGGGGGAAGCTCTGGAAACACCATATATTTT. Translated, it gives CASSKPPGGSSGNTIYF. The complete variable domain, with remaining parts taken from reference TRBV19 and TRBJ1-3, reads DGGITQSPKYLFRKEGQNVTLSCEQNLNHDAMYWYRQDPGQGLRLIYYSQIVNDFQKGDIAEGYSVSREKKESFPLTVTSAQKNPTAFYLCASSKPPGGSSGNTIYFGEGSWLTVV.

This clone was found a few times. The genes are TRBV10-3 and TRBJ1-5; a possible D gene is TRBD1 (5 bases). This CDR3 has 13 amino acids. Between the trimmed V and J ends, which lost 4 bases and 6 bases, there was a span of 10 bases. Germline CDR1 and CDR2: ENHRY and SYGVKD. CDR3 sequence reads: CAISVGDAQPQHF. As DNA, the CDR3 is TGTGCCATCAGTGTAGGGGATGCTCAGCCCCAGCATTTT.

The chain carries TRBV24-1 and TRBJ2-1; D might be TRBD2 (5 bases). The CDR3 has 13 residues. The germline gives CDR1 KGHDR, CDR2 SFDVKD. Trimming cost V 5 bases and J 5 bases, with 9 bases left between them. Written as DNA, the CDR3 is TGTGCCACCAGTGGTCTAGCAAACAATGAGCAGTTCTTC. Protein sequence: CATSGLANNEQFF.

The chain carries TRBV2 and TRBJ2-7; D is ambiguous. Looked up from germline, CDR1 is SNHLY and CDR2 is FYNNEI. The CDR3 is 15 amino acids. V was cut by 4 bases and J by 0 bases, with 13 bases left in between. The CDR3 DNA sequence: TGTGCCAGCAGTGGGCGACGTTTGATCTCCTACGAGCAGTACTTC. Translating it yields CASSGRRLISYEQYF.

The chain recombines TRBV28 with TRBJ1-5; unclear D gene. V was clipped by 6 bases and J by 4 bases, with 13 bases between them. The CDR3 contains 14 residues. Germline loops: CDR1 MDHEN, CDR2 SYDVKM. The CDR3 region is CASSQTYSNQPQHF. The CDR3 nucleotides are TGTGCCAGCAGCCAAACTTACAGTAATCAGCCCCAGCATTTT.

This CDR3 is CASSSGGSSYNEQFF. The DNA of the CDR3 is TGTGCCAGCAGTTCGGGAGGGAGCTCCTACAATGAGCAGTTCTTC. The rearrangement joins TRBV6-5 to TRBJ2-1, with 8 bases matching TRBD2. J was trimmed by 0 bases and V by 4 bases; bases with no gene match: 2. This CDR3 is built from 15 residues. The germline V gene encodes CDR1 MNHEY and CDR2 SVGAGI.

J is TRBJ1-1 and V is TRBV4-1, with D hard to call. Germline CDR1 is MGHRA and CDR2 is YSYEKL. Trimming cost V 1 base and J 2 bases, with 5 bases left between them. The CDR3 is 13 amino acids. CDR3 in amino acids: CASSQGVNTEAFF. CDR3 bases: TGCGCCAGCAGCCAAGGAGTAAACACTGAAGCTTTCTTT.